A single sample is the source of the 30 T cell receptor beta chains below, sequenced in a study of early T cells in non-severe SARS-CoV-2 infection. TCRdb ran MiXCR on the 5' RACE reads and lists one entry per CDR3 protein. The data hold tens of thousands of distinct CDR3 sequences, with 3.5% to 5% observed a single time. Input material: whole blood. The receptors come from an adult who was a healthcare worker with PCR-confirmed SARS-CoV-2 infection or an uninfected control (not recorded which).

This clonotype has ten or more counts. The V gene is TRBV5-1, the J gene TRBJ2-3; TRBD2 agrees at 9 bases. The CDR3 loop spans 16 amino acids. Germline CDR1 SGHRS, CDR2 YFSETQ. J lost 4 bases, V lost 5 bases, and 11 bases had no gene match. The CDR3: CASRPTLAGSADTQYF. In DNA, the CDR3 is TGCGCCAGCAGACCGACCCTAGCGGGGAGCGCAGATACGCAGTATTTT.

This clonotype was seen repeatedly, ten times or more. The gene calls are TRBV9 and TRBJ1-6; tentative D call: TRBD1 (6 bases). There are 14 residues in the CDR3. Trimming cost V 0 bases and J 10 bases, with 11 bases left between them. CDR1 is SGDLS, CDR2 YYNGEE, per germline. The CDR3: CASSVGGAQSPLHF. The CDR3 nucleotides read TGTGCCAGCAGCGTAGGGGGGGCCCAATCACCCCTCCACTTT.

The chain employs TRBV30 and TRBJ1-4; D not certain. V was pared by 1 base and J by 3 bases, with 9 bases between. This CDR3 spans 14 amino acids. The germline gives CDR1 GTSNPN, CDR2 SVGIG (reference sequence). The CDR3 bases are TGTGCCTGGAGTGGGGCAGACCCTAATGAAAAACTGTTTTTT. Amino acids: CAWSGADPNEKLFF.

This clonotype occurred a few times. The J gene is TRBJ2-3, the V gene TRBV30; perhaps TRBD1 as D (5 bases). Trimming cost V 3 bases and J 1 base, with 11 bases left between them. This CDR3 contains 14 residues. Germline loops: CDR1 GTSNPN, CDR2 SVGIG (reference sequence). The CDR3 loop is CAWSFGQRTDTQYF. The CDR3 coding sequence is TGTGCCTGGAGCTTCGGACAACGCACAGATACGCAGTATTTT.

A few counts support this clonotype. V is TRBV29-1 and J is TRBJ2-1; 7 bases map to TRBD2. Germline values: CDR1 SQVTM, CDR2 ANQGSEA. Trimming removed 5 bases from V and 2 bases from J; junction bases left unmatched: 9. This CDR3 is 15 amino acids long. CDR3 in amino acids: CSVFLPGGTYNEQFF. The CDR3 DNA is TGCAGCGTTTTCCTCCCGGGAGGAACCTACAATGAGCAGTTCTTC.

This clonotype was counted ten times or more. The junction departs from germline at one end; a sequencing error may be responsible. The chain couples TRBV7-9 to TRBJ2-7; 9 bases are a match to TRBD1. The CDR3 covers 12 residues. Germline CDR1 reads SEHNR; CDR2 reads FQNEAQ (reference sequence). The CDR3 region is CASSGTGTLNHF. CDR3 nucleotide sequence: TGTGCCAGCAGCGGGACAGGGACTCTCAATCACTTC.

This clonotype has just a few counts. The V and J genes are TRBV2 and TRBJ1-1, with 7 bases lining up with TRBD1. This CDR3 is built from 14 residues. V shed 6 bases, J shed 6 bases, and the junction held 10 bases outside the gene matches. CDR1 SNHLY and CDR2 FYNNEI come from the germline V gene. The CDR3 sequence is CASRGTAALSEAFF. In nucleotides, the CDR3 is TGTGCCAGCAGGGGGACAGCGGCTCTCTCTGAAGCTTTCTTT.

This clonotype was counted many times. The V and J genes are TRBV10-3 and TRBJ2-1; D possibly corresponds to TRBD2 (5 bases). The CDR3 is 16 amino acids. V lost 4 bases, J lost 2 bases, and 15 bases lay in between. Looked up from germline, CDR1 is ENHRY and CDR2 is SYGVKD. CDR3 bases: TGTGCCATCAGTGGAGGAGGAAGAGTAACCTACAATGAGCAGTTCTTC. This sequence encodes CAISGGGRVTYNEQFF.

This clonotype was counted at least ten times. This chain connects TRBV2 to TRBJ2-1; D remains ambiguous. CDR3 length equals 13 residues. Trimming took 2 bases from V and 3 from J, leaving 5 bases between them. The germline V gene encodes CDR1 SNHLY and CDR2 FYNNEI. The CDR3 sequence is CASSEMGYNEQFF. In nucleotides, the CDR3 is TGTGCCAGCAGTGAAATGGGCTACAATGAGCAGTTCTTC.

This clonotype showed up many times. The genes are TRBV10-3 and TRBJ1-1, with unresolved D. V dropped 8 bases and J dropped 1 base, with 11 bases sitting between them. Per germline, CDR1 ENHRY and CDR2 SYGVKD. The CDR3 totals 13 residues. The CDR3 here is CAIRSAQNTEAFF. The CDR3 bases are TGTGCCATCCGGTCAGCCCAGAACACTGAAGCTTTCTTT.

At least ten counts were recorded for this clonotype. The J gene is TRBJ2-7, the V gene TRBV3-1; no definite D call. V lost 4 bases to trimming and J lost 3 bases, with 13 bases between them. The CDR3 length is 14 residues. From germline, CDR1 is LGHDT and CDR2 YNNKEL (reference sequence). The CDR3 loop is CASSPGRRSYEQYF. The DNA for the CDR3 is TGTGCCAGCAGCCCTGGGCGCAGAAGCTACGAGCAGTACTTC.

This clonotype was counted many times. The chain has TRBV4-1 and TRBJ1-5; D not resolved. Germline CDR1 reads MGHRA; CDR2 reads YSYEKL. This CDR3 contains 15 residues. V shed 0 bases and J shed 6 bases, with 12 bases lying between them. CDR3 DNA sequence: TGCGCCAGCAGCCAAGATGTATTCTCAATTCAGCCCCAGCATTTT. This translates into CASSQDVFSIQPQHF.

V and J are TRBV10-1 and TRBJ2-2; D may be TRBD1 (5 bases). CDR1 and CDR2 from the germline V gene are WNHNN and SYGVQD (reference sequence). V was shortened by 5 bases and J by 5 bases, with 9 bases between the two germline ends. The CDR3 has 13 residues. CDR3 protein: CASSQGRTGELFF. Written as DNA, the CDR3 is TGCGCCAGCAGTCAGGGTCGGACCGGGGAGCTGTTTTTT.

There are many counts of this clonotype. This sequence joins TRBV2 and TRBJ1-2, with TRBD1 as a possible D gene (5 bases). Per the germline V gene, CDR1 is SNHLY and CDR2 is FYNNEI. V lost 6 bases and J lost 7, with 12 bases in between. CDR3 length: 12 amino acids. CDR3 sequence reads: CASSPLGGGYTF. The CDR3 region has the DNA TGTGCCAGCAGCCCCCTTGGGGGTGGCTACACCTTC.

At least ten counts were recorded for this clonotype. The gene calls are TRBV12-3 or TRBV12-4 and TRBJ2-1, with 12 bases fitting TRBD2. The CDR3 runs to 16 residues. V shed 5 bases and J 8 bases; nucleotides not matched to a gene: 10. CDR3 bases: TGTGCCAGCAGTCCCGGACTAGCGGGGAGTAAAGATGAGCAGTTCTTC. It specifies CASSPGLAGSKDEQFF.

This clonotype was seen a few times. The V call is TRBV6-2 or TRBV6-3, the J call TRBJ2-1; D is perhaps TRBD2 (7 bases). Germline-derived CDR1 and CDR2 are MNHEY and SVGEGT. The CDR3 sequence is 12 residues long. Trimming stripped 4 bases from V and 8 bases from J, with 9 bases between. This CDR3 reads CASSWEGDEQFF. The CDR3 DNA reads as TGTGCCAGCAGTTGGGAGGGGGATGAGCAGTTCTTC.

This chain joins TRBV10-2 and TRBJ2-3; perhaps TRBD1 as D (5 bases). Germline V gene lookup returns CDR1 WSHSY and CDR2 SAAADI. This CDR3 has 14 residues. Trimming removed 1 base at V and 3 bases at J, with 8 bases between. CDR3 bases: TGCGCCAGCAGTGAGTTGGCAGGGACAGATACGCAGTATTTT. It translates to CASSELAGTDTQYF.

This clonotype was seen repeatedly, ten times or more. The chain has TRBV6-5 and TRBJ2-3; D is possibly TRBD1 or TRBD2 (5 bases each). The V end was cut by 5 bases, the J end by 0 bases, with 21 bases between. Germline assignment: CDR1 MNHEY and CDR2 SVGAGI. The CDR3 has 18 residues. CDR3 sequence reads: CASSIRQSGRLSTDTQYF. For the CDR3, the DNA is TGTGCCAGCAGTATACGACAATCGGGACGGCTGAGCACAGATACGCAGTATTTT.

This chain uses TRBV6-1 with TRBJ2-2, with a weak D call TRBD1 (5 bases). Per the germline V gene, CDR1 is MNHNS and CDR2 is SASEGT. This CDR3 contains 13 residues. V gave up 2 bases and J gave up 10 bases, with 11 bases separating them. DNA for the CDR3: TGTGCCAGCAGTGAAAGGGGCCGCGAGGAGCTGTTTTTT. Translated, it gives CASSERGREELFF.

The genes are TRBV29-1 and TRBJ2-1; 8 bases are shared with TRBD1. With V trimmed by 3 bases and J by 8 bases, 9 bases remained unmatched. There are 14 residues in the CDR3. CDR1 SQVTM and CDR2 ANQGSEA come from the germline V gene. CDR3 coding DNA: TGCAGCGTTGACCAACTGACAGGGGTCGATGAGCAGTTCTTC. Its protein is CSVDQLTGVDEQFF.

This clonotype occurred many times. The rearrangement links TRBV6-1 to TRBJ2-1, with 12 bases matching TRBD1. CDR3 size: 14 residues. Germline values: CDR1 MNHNS, CDR2 SASEGT. The V segment lost 8 bases and the J segment 6 bases; nucleotides outside the gene matches: 5. In nucleotides, the CDR3 is TGTGCCAGCCCGGGACAGGGGGCTGTCAATGAGCAGTTCTTC. Its protein is CASPGQGAVNEQFF.

This clonotype was seen only a few times. The chain links TRBV19 to TRBJ2-3; D unresolved. Germline lookup yields CDR1 LNHDA and CDR2 SQIVND (reference sequence). The CDR3 spans 14 residues. The V end was cut by 2 bases, the J end by 0 bases, with 6 bases between. The DNA for the CDR3 is TGTGCCAGTAGTATAAAGTCTAGCACAGATACGCAGTATTTT. Protein: CASSIKSSTDTQYF.

In its sample, this clonotype was seen many times. This chain joins TRBV10-1 and TRBJ1-6; D remains unclear. This CDR3 has 13 amino acids. Trimming pared 3 bases from V and 6 bases from J, leaving 6 bases between. From germline, CDR1 is WNHNN and CDR2 SYGVQD (reference sequence). CDR3 in amino acids: CASSEDPNSPLHF. CDR3 in DNA: TGCGCCAGCAGTGAAGACCCTAATTCACCCCTCCACTTT.

This clonotype occurred a few times. CDR3 DNA: TGTGCCAGCAGCCAATTGGGAAACACTGAAGCTTTCTTT. It codes for CASSQLGNTEAFF. The rearrangement joins TRBV4-2 to TRBJ1-1; D is uncertain. This CDR3 has 13 residues. Germline loops: CDR1 LGHNA, CDR2 YNFKEQ. V was cut by 2 bases and J by 2 bases, with 6 bases left in between.

V gene TRBV19 combines with J gene TRBJ2-2, with D perhaps TRBD1 (6 bases). V was clipped by 5 bases and J by 0 bases, with 19 bases between them. Germline CDR1 LNHDA, CDR2 SQIVND (reference sequence). CDR3 length equals 18 residues. The CDR3 loop reads CASSFRDIHPTNTGELFF. The CDR3 nucleotides read TGTGCCAGTAGTTTCCGGGACATTCACCCGACGAACACCGGGGAGCTGTTTTTT.

This clonotype has a handful of counts. The rearrangement joins TRBV4-1 to TRBJ1-1; D might be TRBD1 (5 bases). Germline V lookup: CDR1 MGHRA, CDR2 YSYEKL. The CDR3 covers 12 residues. V lost 3 bases and J 11 bases, leaving 13 bases between the germline ends. CDR3 residues: CASSHSEGRAFF. The DNA for the CDR3 is TGCGCCAGCAGCCATTCTGAGGGACGCGCTTTCTTT.

This chain connects TRBV18 to TRBJ2-7, with 9 bases that match TRBD1. Germline CDR1 is KGHSH and CDR2 is LQKENI. Trimming cost V 3 bases and J 0 bases; bases outside gene matches: 3. CDR3 length: 15 amino acids. The CDR3 spells CASSPGTGYSYEQYF. The CDR3 coding sequence is TGTGCCAGCTCACCGGGGACAGGGTACTCCTACGAGCAGTACTTC.

This clonotype was observed at least ten times. The rearrangement joins TRBV2 to TRBJ2-2; perhaps TRBD2 as D (6 bases). The CDR3 consists of 12 residues. Deletions cut 7 bases from V and 8 bases from J, with 11 bases between. Germline lookup yields CDR1 SNHLY and CDR2 FYNNEI. The CDR3 spells CASNGGGGELFF. DNA of the CDR3: TGTGCCAGCAACGGGGGAGGTGGGGAGCTGTTTTTT. The whole variable domain, remainder taken from reference TRBV2 and TRBJ2-2, is EPEVTQTPSHQVTQMGQEVILRCVPISNHLYFYWYRQILGQKVEFLVSFYNNEISEKSEIFDDQFSVERPDGSNFTLKIRSTKLEDSAMYFCASNGGGGELFFGEGSRLTVL.

Many counts were recorded for this clonotype. J is TRBJ2-7 and V is TRBV7-6; D may be TRBD1 (6 bases). This CDR3 is 14 amino acids long. Trimming removed 6 bases from V and 2 bases from J, with 14 bases in between. The germline V gene encodes CDR1 SGHVS and CDR2 FNYEAQ. The CDR3 sequence: CASSTGTFPYEQYF. The DNA for the CDR3 is TGTGCCAGCAGTACCGGGACATTCCCCTACGAGCAGTACTTC. Drawing the rest from reference TRBV7-6 and TRBJ2-7, the complete variable domain is GAGVSQSPRYKVTKRGQDVALRCDPISGHVSLYWYRQALGQGPEFLTYFNYEAQQDKSGLPNDRFSAERPEGSISTLTIQRTEQRDSAMYRCASSTGTFPYEQYFGPGTRLTVT.

In this sample, this clonotype turned up a few times. The chain links TRBV5-5 to TRBJ1-6; no definite D call. Trimming cost V 0 bases and J 8 bases, with 12 bases left between them. Germline V CDR1 and CDR2: SGHKS, YYEKEE (reference sequence). The CDR3 runs 15 residues. The CDR3 region has the DNA TGTGCCAGCAGCTTGGGGGGAACGCTGGATTCACCCCTCCACTTT. Translated, it gives CASSLGGTLDSPLHF.